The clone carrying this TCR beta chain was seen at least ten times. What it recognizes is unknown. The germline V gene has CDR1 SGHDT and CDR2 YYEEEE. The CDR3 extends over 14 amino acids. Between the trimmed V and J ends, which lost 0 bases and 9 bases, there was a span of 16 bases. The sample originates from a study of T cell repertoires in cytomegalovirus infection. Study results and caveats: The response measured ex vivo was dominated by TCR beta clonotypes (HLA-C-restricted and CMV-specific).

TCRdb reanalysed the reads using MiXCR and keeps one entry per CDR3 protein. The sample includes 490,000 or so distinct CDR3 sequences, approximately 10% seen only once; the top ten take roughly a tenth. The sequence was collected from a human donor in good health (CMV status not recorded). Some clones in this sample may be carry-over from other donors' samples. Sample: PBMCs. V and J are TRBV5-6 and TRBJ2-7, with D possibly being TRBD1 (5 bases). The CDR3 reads CASSLAGKKVVQYF. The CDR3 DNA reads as TGTGCCAGCAGCTTGGCAGGGAAGAAGGTTGTGCAGTACTTC.